What follows describes a single T cell receptor beta chain. This CDR3 is also generated by other DNA sequences in the sample. The data stem from a study of control samples from healthy donors and cancer patients. The method was immunoSEQ multiplex PCR; TCRdb's version includes in-frame clones alone and lacks a portion of them. The data show approximately 180,000 clones, roughly 92% seen once. Germline CDR1 and CDR2: KGHSH and LQKENI. The CDR3 runs to 15 residues. V was clipped by 3 bases and J by 3 bases; unmatched bases: 4. The rearrangement links TRBV18 to TRBJ2-2, with 7 positions matching TRBD1. The sequenced material came from blood. The clonotype originates from a woman under 30 in good health. CDR3 bases: TGTGCCAGCTCACCGAGACAGGGAGACACCGGGGAGCTGTTTTTT. This translates into CASSPRQGDTGELFF. The variable domain in full, with the rest retrieved from reference TRBV18 and TRBJ2-2, is NAGVMQNPRHLVRRRGQEARLRCSPMKGHSHVYWYRQLPEEGLKFMVYLQKENIIDESGMPKERFSAEFPKEGPSILRIQQVVRGDSAAYFCASSPRQGDTGELFFGEGSRLTVL.